The 3 T cell receptor beta chains reported below all come from one sample, sequenced in a study of T cell responses to AZD1222 COVID-19 vaccine. The repertoire was sequenced with immunoSEQ multiplex PCR; TCRdb's copy has only in-frame clones and lacks some. The data contain about 200,000 clones, 92% of them singletons. The sample in question was peripheral blood, obtained on day 0 of AZD1222 vaccination. These receptors were taken from an adult in good health.

The chain has TRBV11-2 and TRBJ1-2; the match to TRBD1 covers 9 bases. The CDR3 extends over 15 amino acids. V shed 4 bases, J shed 0 bases, and the junction held 3 bases outside the gene matches. Looked up from germline, CDR1 is SGHAT and CDR2 is FQNNGV. CDR3 amino acids: CASSSGTGTNYGYTF. CDR3 DNA sequence: TGTGCCAGCAGCTCCGGGACAGGGACTAACTATGGCTACACCTTC.

This chain uses TRBV7-9 with TRBJ1-1; D possibly corresponds to TRBD1 (5 bases). Trimming cost V 4 bases and J 11 bases, with 17 bases left between them. The CDR3 consists of 13 residues. Germline CDR1 SEHNR, CDR2 FQNEAQ (reference sequence). The CDR3 here is CASSSSGGERAFF. The CDR3 bases are TGTGCCAGCAGCTCTAGCGGAGGGGAAAGGGCTTTCTTT.

V is TRBV7-2 and J is TRBJ1-2; 7 nucleotides line up with TRBD1. J was trimmed by 2 bases and V by 5 bases; bases with no gene match: 8. The CDR3 totals 15 residues. Germline V gene lookup returns CDR1 SGHTA and CDR2 FQGNSA. CDR3 DNA: TGTGCCAGCAGCCCAGGGGCAGGGGGGAACTATGGCTACACCTTC. It codes for CASSPGAGGNYGYTF.